This entry concerns a single T cell receptor beta chain. Its antigen is unknown. This sample was included in a study of graft-versus-host responses after intestinal transplantation. Libraries were prepared by immunoSEQ multiplex PCR; TCRdb keeps only in-frame clonotypes and omits some of them. The sample has more than 80,000 clones, 85% to 90% seen once. General study findings and limits: Among circulating GvH clones, peak levels were associated with early post-transplant declines in HvG clones.

This material consisted of unstimulated CD4+ T cells sorted from spleen or lymph node cells, taken before intestinal transplant. The receptor's source is a human donor who received an intestinal transplant.

The CDR3 here is CASGLWLKESLTGELFF. CDR3 DNA: TGTGCTAGTGGTTTGTGGCTAAAGGAGAGTCTCACCGGGGAGCTGTTTTTT. The chain recombines TRBV12-5 with TRBJ2-2; D is unresolved. Germline V CDR1 and CDR2: LGHNT, FRNRAP. The CDR3 spans 17 residues. The V end lost 2 bases, the J end lost 4 bases, and 17 bases lay between the germline ends.